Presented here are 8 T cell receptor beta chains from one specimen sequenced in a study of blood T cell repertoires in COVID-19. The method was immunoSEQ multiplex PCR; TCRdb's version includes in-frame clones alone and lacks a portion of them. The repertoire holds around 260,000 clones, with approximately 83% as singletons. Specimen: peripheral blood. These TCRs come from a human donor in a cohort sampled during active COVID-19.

CDR3 sequence reads: CASSLGQQITGELFF. CDR3 nucleotides: TGCGCCAGCAGCTTGGGACAGCAGATCACCGGGGAGCTGTTTTTT. The chain joins TRBV5-1 to TRBJ2-2, with D possibly matching TRBD1 (5 bases). Trimming left V 0 bases short and J 4 bases short, with 10 bases between. The CDR3 covers 15 residues. Germline V CDR1 and CDR2: SGHRS, YFSETQ.

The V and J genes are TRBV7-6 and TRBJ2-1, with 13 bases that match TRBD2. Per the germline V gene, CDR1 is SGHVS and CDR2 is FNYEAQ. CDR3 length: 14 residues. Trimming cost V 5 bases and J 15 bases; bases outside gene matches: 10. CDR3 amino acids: CASSPGLAGRPPFF. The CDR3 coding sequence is TGTGCCAGCAGCCCGGGACTAGCGGGAAGGCCCCCGTTCTTC.

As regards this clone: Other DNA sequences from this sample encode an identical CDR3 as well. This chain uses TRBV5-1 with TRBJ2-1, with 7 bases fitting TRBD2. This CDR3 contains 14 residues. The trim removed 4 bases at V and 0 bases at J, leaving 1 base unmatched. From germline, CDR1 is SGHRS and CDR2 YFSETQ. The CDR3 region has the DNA TGCGCCAGCAGCCCGGGGGGCTCCTACAATGAGCAGTTCTTC. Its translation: CASSPGGSYNEQFF.

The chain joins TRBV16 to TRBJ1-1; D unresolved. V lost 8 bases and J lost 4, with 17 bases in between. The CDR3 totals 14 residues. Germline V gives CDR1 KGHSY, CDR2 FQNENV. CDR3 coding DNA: TGTGCCAGCGCCAGGCCGGGGTCGACCACTGAAGCTTTCTTT. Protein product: CASARPGSTTEAFF. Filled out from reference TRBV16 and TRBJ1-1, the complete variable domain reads GEEVAQTPKHLVRGEGQKAKLYCAPIKGHSYVFWYQQVLKNEFKFLISFQNENVFDETGMPKERFSAKCLPNSPCSLEIQATKLEDSAVYFCASARPGSTTEAFFGQGTRLTVV.

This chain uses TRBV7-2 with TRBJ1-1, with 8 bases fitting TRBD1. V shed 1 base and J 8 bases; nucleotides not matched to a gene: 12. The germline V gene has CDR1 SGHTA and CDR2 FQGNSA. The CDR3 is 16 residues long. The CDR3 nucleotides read TGTGCCAGCAGCTTAGAAGGCAGGGGGCGCGTGTCAGAAGCTTTCTTT. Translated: CASSLEGRGRVSEAFF.

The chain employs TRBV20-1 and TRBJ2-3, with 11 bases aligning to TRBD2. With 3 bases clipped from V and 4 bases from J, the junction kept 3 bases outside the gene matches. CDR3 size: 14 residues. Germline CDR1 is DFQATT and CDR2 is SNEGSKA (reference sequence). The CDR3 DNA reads TGCAGTGCTAGTCGGGGACTAGCGGCAGATACGCAGTATTTT. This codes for CSASRGLAADTQYF.

This CDR3 reads CASRSGWGTGELFF. Here the CDR3 DNA reads TGTGCCAGTAGGAGCGGATGGGGCACCGGGGAGCTGTTTTTT. V and J are TRBV19 and TRBJ2-2; D is possibly TRBD2 (5 bases). CDR3 length equals 14 residues. V was clipped by 6 bases and J by 4 bases, with 12 bases between them. Germline V CDR1 and CDR2: LNHDA, SQIVND (reference sequence).

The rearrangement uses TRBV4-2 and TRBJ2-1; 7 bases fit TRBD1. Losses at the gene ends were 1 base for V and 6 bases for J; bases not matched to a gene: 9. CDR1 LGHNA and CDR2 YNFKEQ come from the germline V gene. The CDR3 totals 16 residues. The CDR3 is CASSQGSTGVGNEQFF. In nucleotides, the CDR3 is TGTGCCAGCAGCCAAGGGTCCACAGGGGTGGGCAATGAGCAGTTCTTC.